This T cell receptor (beta chain) was sequenced for a study of CD8+ T cells in alopecia areata. Treatment meaning: oral pan-JAK inhibitor, 5-10 mg twice daily. Peripheral blood samples and lesional scalp punch biopsies were obtained from alopecia areata patients. PBMCs, the starting material, were the source of sorted CD4+ and CD8+ T cells. Notes on the study in general: Among the 100 top clones, expanded CD8+ clones, like scalp clonality, were significantly decreased by tofacitinib. A great number of expanded lesional clones endured in scalp and blood during tofacitinib.

This clone was picked up a small number of times. Its antigen is undetermined. Trimming pared 1 base from V and 4 bases from J, leaving 10 bases between. The germline V gene has CDR1 SNHLY and CDR2 FYNNEI. The CDR3 is made up of 14 amino acids. Sequencing used cDNA as its template, made by extracting RNA and reverse transcribing it. Measured with immunoSEQ multiplex PCR; TCRdb has only the in-frame clones, and not every one. The sample carries about 200,000 clones, 50% to 70% recorded once. The sequencing here drew on CD4+ T cells sorted from blood, taken between weeks 47 and 50, from a patient treated with tofacitinib. V usage is TRBV2 and J usage is TRBJ1-1, with a weak D call TRBD1 (6 bases). The origin of this receptor is a human donor with alopecia areata. CDR3 in DNA: TGTGCCAGCAGTGAAGAAGGACAGATCACTGAAGCTTTCTTT. It specifies CASSEEGQITEAFF.